This T cell receptor beta chain was documented in a study of molecular identifiers for immune sequencing clone quantification. Across the whole study: In replicates, RNA from around 20,000 or 100,000 naive CD8 cells was divided five ways and four parts were sequenced.

Sorting selected naive CD8 T cells with a CD8+CD4-CCR7+CD45RA+ phenotype. The germline gives CDR1 MNHEY, CDR2 SVGAGI. This CDR3 region has 14 residues. V shed 0 bases and J shed 2 bases, with 8 bases lying between them. MiXCR, applied by TCRdb to the PCR reads, yields one record per CDR3 protein. This table has around 470,000 distinct CDR3 sequences, less than 30% appearing once. The sequence was obtained from a human donor in good health. Some libraries in this study had Jurkat cell RNA spiked in. V and J are TRBV6-5 and TRBJ2-7, with D unresolved. The sample consisted of naive CD8+ T cells from blood, with Jurkat cell RNA spiked in. Indicated subset: FACS-sorted CD8+CD4-CCR7+CD45RA+ naive T cells. CDR3 loop: CASSYSGIPYEQYF. The DNA for the CDR3 is TGTGCCAGCAGTTACTCGGGGATACCCTACGAGCAGTACTTC.